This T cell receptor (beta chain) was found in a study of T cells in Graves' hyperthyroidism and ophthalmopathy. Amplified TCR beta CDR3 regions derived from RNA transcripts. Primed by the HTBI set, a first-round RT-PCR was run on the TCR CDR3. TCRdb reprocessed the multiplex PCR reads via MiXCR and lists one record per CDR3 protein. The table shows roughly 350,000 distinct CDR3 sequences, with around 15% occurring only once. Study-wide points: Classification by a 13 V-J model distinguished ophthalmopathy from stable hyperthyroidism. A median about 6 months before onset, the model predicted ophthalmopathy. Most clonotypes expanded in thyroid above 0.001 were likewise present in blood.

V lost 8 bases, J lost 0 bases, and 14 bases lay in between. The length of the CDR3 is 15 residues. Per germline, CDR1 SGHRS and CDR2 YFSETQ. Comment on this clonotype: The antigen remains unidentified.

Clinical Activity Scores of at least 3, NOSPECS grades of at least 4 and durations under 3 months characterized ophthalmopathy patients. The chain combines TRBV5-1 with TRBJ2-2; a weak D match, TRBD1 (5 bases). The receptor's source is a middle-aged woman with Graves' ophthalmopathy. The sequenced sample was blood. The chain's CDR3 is CASAPTATNTGELFF. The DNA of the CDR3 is TGCGCCAGTGCCCCGACAGCCACGAACACCGGGGAGCTGTTTTTT.